What follows are 5 T cell receptor beta chains derived from one specimen sequenced in a study of human T cells and chemical hapten exposure. Indicated time point: patch test 1, 2 weeks after DPC sensitization. Treatment in this sample: therapeutic diphenylcyclopropenone sensitization with weekly scalp DPC. TCRdb redid the calling of the RACE reads with MiXCR, one entry per CDR3 protein. This table has some 110,000 distinct CDR3 sequences, over 10% appearing once. The material sequenced was whole blood, taken in connection with sensitization to the hapten diphenylcyclopropenone (DPC). The receptor set was obtained from a woman in her fifties or sixties with alopecia areata. Some clones in this sample may be carry-over from other donors' samples.

The V gene is TRBV28, the J gene TRBJ1-2; D unclear. The germline gives CDR1 MDHEN, CDR2 SYDVKM. The CDR3 is 15 residues long. V was cut by 3 bases and J by 0 bases, with 11 bases left in between. The DNA for the CDR3 is TGTGCCAGCAGTTTCACGACCTTAGCTAACTATGGCTACACCTTC. Its translation: CASSFTTLANYGYTF.

In its sample, this clonotype was seen many times. V is TRBV9 and J is TRBJ2-5; no clear D gene. The CDR3 runs 12 residues. V was pared by 3 bases and J by 0 bases, with 3 bases between. Germline CDR1 and CDR2: SGDLS and YYNGEE. Written as DNA, the CDR3 is TGTGCCAGCAGCGAAAACCAAGAGACCCAGTACTTC. This sequence encodes CASSENQETQYF.

This clonotype was counted ten times or more. This sequence joins TRBV7-9 and TRBJ2-7, with D perhaps TRBD1 or TRBD2 (6 bases each). This CDR3 contains 14 residues. V was clipped by 3 bases and J by 2 bases, with 11 bases between them. Germline loops: CDR1 SEHNR, CDR2 FQNEAQ (reference sequence). CDR3 protein: CASSFDGGPYEQYF. The CDR3 DNA reads as TGTGCCAGCAGCTTTGACGGGGGCCCCTACGAGCAGTACTTC.

This clonotype has at least ten counts. This rearrangement joins TRBV12-3 or TRBV12-4 to TRBJ1-1, with D hard to call. V lost 5 bases to trimming and J lost 2 bases, with 9 bases between them. The CDR3 consists of 13 residues. DNA for the CDR3: TGTGCCAGCAGTCCAAGCTTAAACACTGAAGCTTTCTTT. Protein: CASSPSLNTEAFF.

The sample holds a few counts of this clonotype. The chain employs TRBV12-3 or TRBV12-4 and TRBJ2-1, with D possibly being TRBD2 (5 bases). The CDR3 has 17 amino acids. V lost 7 bases and J lost 7, with 26 bases in between. CDR3 sequence: CASKKLWPREIGNEQFF. Written as DNA, the CDR3 is TGTGCCAGCAAAAAACTATGGCCGAGGGAGATTGGGAATGAGCAGTTCTTC.